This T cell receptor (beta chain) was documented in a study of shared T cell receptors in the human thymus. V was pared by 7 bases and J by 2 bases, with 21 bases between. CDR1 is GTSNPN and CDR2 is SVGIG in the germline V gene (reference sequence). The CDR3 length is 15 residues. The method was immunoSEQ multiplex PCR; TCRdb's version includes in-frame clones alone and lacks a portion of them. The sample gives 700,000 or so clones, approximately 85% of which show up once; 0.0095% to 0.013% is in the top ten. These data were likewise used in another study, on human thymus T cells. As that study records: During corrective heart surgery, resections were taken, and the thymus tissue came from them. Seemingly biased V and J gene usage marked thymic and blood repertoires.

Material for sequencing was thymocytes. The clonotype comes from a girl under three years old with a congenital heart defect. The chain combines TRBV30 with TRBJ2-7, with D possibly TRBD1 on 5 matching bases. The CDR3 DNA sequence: TGTGCCTTAAGCCCTGGGGCAGCGACGACCTACGAGCAGTACTTC. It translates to CALSPGAATTYEQYF.